The 10 T cell receptor beta chains given below trace back to one sample, sequenced in a study of blood T cell repertoires in COVID-19. Repertoires were generated with immunoSEQ multiplex PCR, while TCRdb's copy carries only in-frame clones and drops some. The sample has under 200,000 clones; around 74% are singletons. Sequencing was done on a sample of peripheral blood. These receptors all stem from a man between 65 and 80 years old with acute or convalescent COVID-19.

V and J are TRBV6-5 and TRBJ2-7; 11 positions match TRBD1. The CDR3 consists of 15 residues. Germline CDR1 is MNHEY and CDR2 is SVGAGI. After removal of 9 bases from V and 3 bases from J, the junction contained 10 bases not matched to a gene. This CDR3 reads CASKRMGTGGYEQYF. The CDR3 nucleotides are TGTGCCAGTAAGAGGATGGGGACAGGGGGCTACGAGCAGTACTTC.

The chain recombines TRBV7-8 with TRBJ1-5; D gene ambiguous. Trimming pared 3 bases from V and 4 bases from J, leaving 16 bases between. Germline V gene sequence: CDR1 SGHVS, CDR2 FQNEAQ. The CDR3 has 16 amino acids. CDR3 protein: CASSFSPATTNQPQHF. DNA for the CDR3: TGTGCCAGCAGCTTCTCCCCCGCTACCACGAATCAGCCCCAGCATTTT.

V gene TRBV9 combines with J gene TRBJ1-5; possibly TRBD1 for D (6 bases). This CDR3 region has 16 residues. The V end was cut by 3 bases, the J end by 0 bases, with 13 bases between. Germline V gene sequence: CDR1 SGDLS, CDR2 YYNGEE. The CDR3 sequence: CASSAGQTNSNQPQHF. CDR3 nucleotides: TGTGCCAGCAGCGCCGGACAGACGAATAGCAATCAGCCCCAGCATTTT.

The genes are TRBV2 and TRBJ2-2; 8 bases are a match to TRBD1. The CDR3 has 15 amino acids. Trimming took 8 bases from V and 5 from J; bases not matched to a gene: 10. CDR1 is SNHLY and CDR2 is FYNNEI in the germline V gene. The CDR3 loop is CASRQGSKETGELFF. CDR3 sequence (DNA): TGTGCCAGCCGACAGGGGAGTAAAGAGACCGGGGAGCTGTTTTTT.

This clone was detected a few times. The chain combines TRBV12-3 or TRBV12-4 with TRBJ2-3; no clear D gene. There are 12 residues in the CDR3. V was cut by 5 bases and J by 5 bases, with 8 bases left in between. CDR3 bases: TGTGCCAGCAGTCTTCGCGGAGATACGCAGTATTTT. Protein sequence: CASSLRGDTQYF.

The V and J genes are TRBV27 and TRBJ2-3; 7 bases fit TRBD1. CDR3 length: 16 amino acids. Germline-derived CDR1 and CDR2 are MNHEY and SMNVEV (reference sequence). J was trimmed by 2 bases and V by 8 bases; bases with no gene match: 13. The CDR3 DNA reads TGTGCCAGCGGTAATGAGGGACAGACCCTCACAGATACGCAGTATTTT. Translating it yields CASGNEGQTLTDTQYF.

This chain links TRBV6-5 with TRBJ1-3; no clear D. CDR1 is MNHEY and CDR2 is SVGAGI in the germline V gene. There are 14 residues in the CDR3. V dropped 8 bases and J dropped 0 bases, with 11 bases sitting between them. The CDR3 reads CASWAGSSGNTIYF. The DNA for the CDR3 is TGTGCCAGCTGGGCGGGCTCCTCTGGAAACACCATATATTTT.

The V call is TRBV2, the J call TRBJ2-1, with 12 bases matching TRBD2. CDR3 length: 18 residues. Germline assignment: CDR1 SNHLY and CDR2 FYNNEI. V dropped 6 bases and J dropped 6; count of bases not matched to a gene: 15. The chain's CDR3 is CASRPTSGGPLVRNEQFF. Written as DNA, the CDR3 is TGTGCCAGCAGACCGACTAGCGGGGGCCCCTTGGTGCGCAATGAGCAGTTCTTC.

The rearrangement links TRBV2 to TRBJ2-3; tentative D call: TRBD1 (5 bases). The germline gives CDR1 SNHLY, CDR2 FYNNEI. This CDR3 is 14 amino acids long. The ends were cut back, 6 bases at V and 1 base at J, with 11 bases in the middle. This chain's CDR3 is CASSRQLGTDTQYF. The CDR3 DNA is TGTGCCAGCAGCCGACAGCTTGGCACAGATACGCAGTATTTT. The whole variable domain, filled in from reference TRBV2 and TRBJ2-3, reads EPEVTQTPSHQVTQMGQEVILRCVPISNHLYFYWYRQILGQKVEFLVSFYNNEISEKSEIFDDQFSVERPDGSNFTLKIRSTKLEDSAMYFCASSRQLGTDTQYFGPGTRLTVL.

The chain recombines TRBV5-6 with TRBJ1-1; maybe TRBD1 (6 bases). From germline, CDR1 is SGHDT and CDR2 YYEEEE. CDR3 size: 14 residues. The V gene lost 6 bases and the J gene lost 3 bases, with 15 bases spanning the gap. CDR3 sequence (DNA): TGTGCCAGCACCAAGGGACACCCGGACACTGAAGCTTTCTTT. It is translated as CASTKGHPDTEAFF.